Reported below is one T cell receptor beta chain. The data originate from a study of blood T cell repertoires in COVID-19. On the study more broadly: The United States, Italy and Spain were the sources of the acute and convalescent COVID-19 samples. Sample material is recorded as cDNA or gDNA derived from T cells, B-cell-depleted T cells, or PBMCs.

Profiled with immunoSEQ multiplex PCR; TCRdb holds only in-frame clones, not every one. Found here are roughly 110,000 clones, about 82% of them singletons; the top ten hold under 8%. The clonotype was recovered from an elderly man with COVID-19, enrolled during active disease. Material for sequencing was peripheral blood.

The CDR3 reads CASSRTQPNTEAFF. The CDR3 DNA reads TGCGCCAGCAGTCGGACACAACCAAACACTGAAGCTTTCTTT. This chain connects TRBV5-1 to TRBJ1-1; a possible D gene is TRBD1 (5 bases). The CDR3 loop spans 14 amino acids. V lost 5 bases, J lost 2 bases, and 13 bases lay in between. CDR1 and CDR2 from the germline V gene are SGHRS and YFSETQ.